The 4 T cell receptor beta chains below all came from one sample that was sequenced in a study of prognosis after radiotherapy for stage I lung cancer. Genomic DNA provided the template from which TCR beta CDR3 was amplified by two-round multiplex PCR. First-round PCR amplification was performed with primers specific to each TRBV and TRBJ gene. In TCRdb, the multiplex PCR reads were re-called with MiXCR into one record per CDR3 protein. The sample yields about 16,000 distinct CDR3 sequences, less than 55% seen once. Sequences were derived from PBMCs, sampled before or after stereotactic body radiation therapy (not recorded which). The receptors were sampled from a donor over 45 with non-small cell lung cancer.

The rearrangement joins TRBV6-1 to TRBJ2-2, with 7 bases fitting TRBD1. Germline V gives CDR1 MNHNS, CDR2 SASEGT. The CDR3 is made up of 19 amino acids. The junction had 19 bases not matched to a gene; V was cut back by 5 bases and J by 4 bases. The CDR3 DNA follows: TGTGCCAGCAGTACCCCCGTGACAGGGTACATCGTTCCCACCGGGGAGCTGTTTTTT. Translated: CASSTPVTGYIVPTGELFF.

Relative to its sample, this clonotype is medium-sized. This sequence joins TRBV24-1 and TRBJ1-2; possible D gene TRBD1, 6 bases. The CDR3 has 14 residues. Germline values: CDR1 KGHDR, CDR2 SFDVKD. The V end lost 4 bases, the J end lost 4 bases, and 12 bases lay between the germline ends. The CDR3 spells CATSEGRGRYGYTF. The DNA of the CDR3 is TGTGCCACCAGTGAGGGCAGGGGCCGCTATGGCTACACCTTC.

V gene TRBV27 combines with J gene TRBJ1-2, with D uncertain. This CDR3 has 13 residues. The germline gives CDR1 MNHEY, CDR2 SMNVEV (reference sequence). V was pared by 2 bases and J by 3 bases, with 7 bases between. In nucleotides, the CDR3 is TGTGCCAGCAGTTTAGCGGGCGACTATGGCTACACCTTC. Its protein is CASSLAGDYGYTF.

CDR3 coding DNA: TGTGCCAGCAGTGAAGGAGCGGGAGGTGGGACCTACGAGCAGTACTTC. Its translation is CASSEGAGGGTYEQYF. The chain links TRBV2 to TRBJ2-7, with 9 bases aligning to TRBD2. CDR3 length: 16 amino acids. In germline, CDR1 is SNHLY, CDR2 FYNNEI. V shed 1 base and J 2 bases; nucleotides not matched to a gene: 6.